The 19 T cell receptor beta chains reported below all come from one sample, sequenced in a study of cytomegalovirus exposure and HLA in healthy donors. Repertoires were generated with immunoSEQ multiplex PCR, while TCRdb's copy carries only in-frame clones and drops some. The sample holds more than 110,000 clones, roughly nine tenths seen once. Specimen: PBMCs. These receptors all stem from a man between 18 and 29 years old in good health and CMV-seronegative.

The chain combines TRBV7-2 with TRBJ2-7, with D unclear. Trimming took 4 bases from V and 4 from J, leaving 14 bases between them. Germline CDR1 reads SGHTA; CDR2 reads FQGNSA. The CDR3 loop spans 14 amino acids. As DNA, the CDR3 is TGTGCCAGCAGCTCCCTGTCAGGTCAATACGAGCAGTACTTC. This translates into CASSSLSGQYEQYF.

The CDR3 sequence is CSVEDSSTGGYNEQFF. The DNA of the CDR3 is TGCAGCGTTGAAGATAGCTCGACAGGGGGATACAATGAGCAGTTCTTC. The chain links TRBV29-1 to TRBJ2-1, with 9 bases fitting TRBD1. The CDR3 spans 16 residues. Germline V lookup: CDR1 SQVTM, CDR2 ANQGSEA. The ends lost 0 bases at V and 4 bases at J; junction bases unmatched: 7.

The chain combines TRBV7-9 with TRBJ2-7, with TRBD1 identical over 7 bases. This CDR3 is 13 amino acids long. V trimming: 5 bases; J trimming: 2 bases; junction bases outside the gene matches: 3. Germline lookup yields CDR1 SEHNR and CDR2 FQNEAQ (reference sequence). The CDR3: CASSTDRAYEQYF. The CDR3, as DNA: TGTGCCAGCAGCACAGACAGGGCCTACGAGCAGTACTTC.

The genes are TRBV27 and TRBJ2-2; tentatively, D is TRBD2 (6 bases). The CDR3 is 16 residues long. Germline CDR1 MNHEY, CDR2 SMNVEV (reference sequence). The V gene lost 6 bases and the J gene lost 8 bases, with 22 bases spanning the gap. The DNA of the CDR3 is TGTGCCAGCAGCCTTGCTGGCTCTAGCGAGGTGGGGGAGCTGTTTTTT. Its protein product is CASSLAGSSEVGELFF.

The table lists this clone with a few counts. CDR3 protein: CASSQNRGTNEKLFF. Here the CDR3 DNA reads TGCGCCAGCAGCCAGAACAGGGGGACTAATGAAAAACTGTTTTTT. The V call is TRBV4-1, the J call TRBJ1-4; TRBD1 matches 8 bases. J lost 2 bases, V lost 3 bases, and 2 bases had no gene match. CDR1 is MGHRA, CDR2 YSYEKL, per germline. The CDR3 runs to 15 residues.

The sample holds one count of this clone. The chain recombines TRBV20-1 with TRBJ2-1, with D possibly TRBD1 on 6 matching bases. CDR3 length: 11 amino acids. Looked up from germline, CDR1 is DFQATT and CDR2 is SNEGSKA (reference sequence). V lost 5 bases, J lost 6 bases, and 8 bases lay in between. The CDR3 DNA sequence: TGCAGTGCTCACAGGGTCAATGAGCAGTTCTTC. This codes for CSAHRVNEQFF.

The chain joins TRBV2 to TRBJ1-4; 10 bases are shared with TRBD1. Germline CDR1 reads SNHLY; CDR2 reads FYNNEI. V trimming: 8 bases; J trimming: 8 bases; junction bases outside the gene matches: 2. The CDR3 has 12 residues. The CDR3 spells CASDRGQEKLFF. CDR3 sequence (DNA): TGTGCCAGCGACAGGGGGCAAGAAAAACTGTTTTTT.

The V gene is TRBV5-1, the J gene TRBJ2-3, with D possibly being TRBD2 (7 bases). The CDR3 length is 14 residues. CDR1 is SGHRS and CDR2 is YFSETQ in the germline V gene. Trimming removed 4 bases from V and 5 bases from J, with 14 bases in between. The CDR3 loop reads CASSAGGPGDTQYF. CDR3 DNA sequence: TGCGCCAGCAGCGCCGGGGGGCCGGGAGATACGCAGTATTTT.

V is TRBV9 and J is TRBJ2-1; D possibly corresponds to TRBD2 (6 bases). Trimming took off 0 bases at V and 12 bases at J, with 13 bases between the two ends. Germline CDR1 SGDLS, CDR2 YYNGEE. The CDR3 sequence is 13 residues long. This CDR3 is CASSVEAARGQFF. The CDR3 nucleotides are TGTGCCAGCAGCGTAGAGGCGGCGCGGGGGCAGTTCTTC.

The DNA of the CDR3 is TGTGCCAGCAGCCCCGGCGGGATAACCTACAATGAGCAGTTCTTC. Its protein product is CASSPGGITYNEQFF. The rearrangement joins TRBV7-8 to TRBJ2-1, with a weak D call TRBD2 (6 bases). This CDR3 is 15 amino acids long. V was cut by 5 bases and J by 2 bases, with 13 bases left in between. The germline V gene has CDR1 SGHVS and CDR2 FQNEAQ.

The rearrangement joins TRBV7-9 to TRBJ2-1; 7 nucleotides line up with TRBD2. V lost 5 bases, J lost 6 bases, and 16 bases stayed unmatched. CDR3 length: 17 amino acids. CDR1 and CDR2 (germline): SEHNR, FQNEAQ (reference sequence). As DNA, the CDR3 is TGTGCCAGCAGCCCAGGACTAGGCCCACTCGAAAGCAATGAGCAGTTCTTC. Residues: CASSPGLGPLESNEQFF.

The chain links TRBV19 to TRBJ2-7; 9 bases fit TRBD1. The CDR3 runs 16 residues. J lost 5 bases, V lost 5 bases, and 13 bases had no gene match. Germline V gives CDR1 LNHDA, CDR2 SQIVND (reference sequence). Written as DNA, the CDR3 is TGTGCCAGTAGTTTTCACCCGGGACAGGGCAACCACGAGCAGTACTTC. This sequence encodes CASSFHPGQGNHEQYF.

Only one count was recorded for this clone. The chain links TRBV13 to TRBJ1-2; D may be TRBD1 (5 bases). The V gene lost 5 bases and the J gene lost 3 bases, with 16 bases spanning the gap. From germline, CDR1 is PRHDT and CDR2 FYEKMQ (reference sequence). CDR3 length: 15 amino acids. The CDR3 spells CASSPTRVGHYGYTF. The CDR3 nucleotides read TGTGCCAGCAGCCCTACCCGGGTGGGGCACTATGGCTACACCTTC.

The genes are TRBV28 and TRBJ2-1, with 10 bases that match TRBD2. This CDR3 is 14 amino acids long. With 10 bases clipped from V and 8 bases from J, the junction kept 11 bases outside the gene matches. Germline-derived CDR1 and CDR2 are MDHEN and SYDVKM. CDR3 region: CAITSGRDGHEQFF. The CDR3 region has the DNA TGTGCCATCACGAGCGGGAGGGACGGGCATGAGCAGTTCTTC.

The chain is built from TRBV5-6 and TRBJ1-2; D call uncertain. CDR3 size: 12 residues. Germline V gene lookup returns CDR1 SGHDT and CDR2 YYEEEE. V lost 2 bases to trimming and J lost 0 bases, with 2 bases between them. CDR3 coding DNA: TGTGCCAGCAGCTTTACTAACTATGGCTACACCTTC. Amino acid sequence: CASSFTNYGYTF. The full variable domain, rest sourced from reference TRBV5-6 and TRBJ1-2, is DAGVTQSPTHLIKTRGQQVTLRCSPKSGHDTVSWYQQALGQGPQFIFQYYEEEERQRGNFPDRFSGHQFPNYSSELNVNALLLGDSALYLCASSFTNYGYTFGSGTRLTVV.

V and J are TRBV29-1 and TRBJ2-1; D not resolved. Trimming cost V 0 bases and J 2 bases, with 14 bases left between them. The germline gives CDR1 SQVTM, CDR2 ANQGSEA. The CDR3 contains 16 residues. The CDR3 loop reads CSVEDLGSLTYNEQFF. The DNA of the CDR3 is TGCAGCGTTGAAGATCTCGGGTCGCTGACCTACAATGAGCAGTTCTTC.

J is TRBJ1-1 and V is TRBV18, with D perhaps matching TRBD1 (6 bases). Germline CDR1 and CDR2: KGHSH and LQKENI. Trimming left V 3 bases short and J 4 bases short, with 18 bases between. CDR3 length: 16 amino acids. The CDR3 region has the DNA TGTGCCAGCTCACCGATCAATAACAGGGTTGGCACTGAAGCTTTCTTT. This gives the protein CASSPINNRVGTEAFF.

The J gene is TRBJ1-2, the V gene TRBV5-1, with 11 bases matching TRBD1. Trimming removed 1 base from V and 6 bases from J; junction bases left unmatched: 5. The CDR3 length is 15 residues. Germline V lookup: CDR1 SGHRS, CDR2 YFSETQ. The CDR3 sequence is CASSLIGQGADGYTF. The DNA of the CDR3 is TGCGCCAGCAGCTTGATAGGACAGGGGGCGGATGGCTACACCTTC. The full variable domain, completed using reference TRBV5-1 and TRBJ1-2, is KAGVTQTPRYLIKTRGQQVTLSCSPISGHRSVSWYQQTPGQGLQFLFEYFSETQRNKGNFPGRFSGRQFSNSRSEMNVSTLELGDSALYLCASSLIGQGADGYTFGSGTRLTVV.

CDR3 amino acids: CASSLSGESTDTQYF. Written as DNA, the CDR3 is TGTGCCAGCAGTCTTAGCGGGGAAAGCACAGATACGCAGTATTTT. The J gene is TRBJ2-3, the V gene TRBV7-9; 8 nucleotides align to TRBD2. Losses at the gene ends were 6 bases for V and 0 bases for J; bases not matched to a gene: 5. Germline V gives CDR1 SEHNR, CDR2 FQNEAQ (reference sequence). The CDR3 length is 15 residues.